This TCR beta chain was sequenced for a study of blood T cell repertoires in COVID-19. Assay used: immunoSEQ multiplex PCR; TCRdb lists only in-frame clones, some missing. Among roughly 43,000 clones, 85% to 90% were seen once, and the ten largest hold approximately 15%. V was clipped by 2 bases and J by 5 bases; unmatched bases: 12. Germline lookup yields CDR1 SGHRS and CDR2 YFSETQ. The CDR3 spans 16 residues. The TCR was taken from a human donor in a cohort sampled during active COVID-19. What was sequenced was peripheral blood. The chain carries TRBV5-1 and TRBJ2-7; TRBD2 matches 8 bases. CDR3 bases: TGCGCCAGCAGCTTTGGGCTCGGGAGGGATACCCACGAGCAGTACTTC. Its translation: CASSFGLGRDTHEQYF.